The 9 T cell receptor beta chains presented below share a single source sample, sequenced in a study of cytomegalovirus exposure and HLA in healthy donors. The PCR made use of 60 Vbeta and 13 Jbeta primers. Clones were read by immunoSEQ multiplex PCR, and TCRdb kept only the in-frame ones, dropping some. The table includes roughly 240,000 clones, 85% detected once. The specimen was PBMCs. These receptors came from a girl aged 2-10 years in good health and CMV-seronegative.

The chain links TRBV5-4 to TRBJ1-6; TRBD1 matches at 7 bases. In germline, CDR1 is SGHNT, CDR2 YYREEE (reference sequence). CDR3 length: 14 amino acids. After removal of 8 bases from V and 10 bases from J, the junction contained 12 bases not matched to a gene. The CDR3 loop reads CASGGDSLTSPLHF. DNA for the CDR3: TGTGCCAGTGGCGGGGACAGCTTAACGTCACCCCTCCACTTT.

The CDR3: CASSLEGGRSFF. CDR3 in DNA: TGTGCCAGCAGCTTAGAAGGGGGCAGATCTTTCTTT. This sequence joins TRBV11-3 and TRBJ1-1; the match to TRBD1 covers 7 bases. Per the germline V gene, CDR1 is SGHNT and CDR2 is YENEEA. Trimming cost V 0 bases and J 12 bases; bases outside gene matches: 4. This CDR3 comprises 12 residues. The full variable domain, rest sourced from reference TRBV11-3 and TRBJ1-1, is EAGVVQSPRYKIIEKKQPVAFWCNPISGHNTLYWYLQNLGQGPELLIRYENEEAVDDSQLPKDRFSAERLKGVDSTLKIQPAELGDSAVYLCASSLEGGRSFFGQGTRLTVV.

This chain connects TRBV5-6 to TRBJ2-7; TRBD1 might be the D (6 bases). Germline loops: CDR1 SGHDT, CDR2 YYEEEE. The V and J ends lost 0 bases and 4 bases respectively, with 11 bases between them. The CDR3 has 14 residues. This chain's CDR3 is CASSLGQDLYEQYF. In DNA form, the CDR3 reads TGTGCCAGCAGCTTGGGACAGGATCTATACGAGCAGTACTTC. Variable domain in full (rest from reference TRBV5-6 and TRBJ2-7): DAGVTQSPTHLIKTRGQQVTLRCSPKSGHDTVSWYQQALGQGPQFIFQYYEEEERQRGNFPDRFSGHQFPNYSSELNVNALLLGDSALYLCASSLGQDLYEQYFGPGTRLTVT.

The chain couples TRBV6-6 to TRBJ1-2, with D tentatively TRBD1 (5 bases). Germline V lookup: CDR1 MNHNY, CDR2 SVGAGI (reference sequence). The V end was cut by 2 bases, the J end by 0 bases, with 7 bases between. The CDR3 spans 14 residues. The CDR3 DNA follows: TGTGCCAGCAGTTACCGACAGACTAACTATGGCTACACCTTC. Amino acids: CASSYRQTNYGYTF.

The chain couples TRBV27 to TRBJ2-2, with 15 bases that match TRBD2. Trimming removed 2 bases from V and 4 bases from J; junction bases left unmatched: 8. The germline CDR1 and CDR2 sequences are MNHEY and SMNVEV (reference sequence). The CDR3 sequence is 19 residues long. DNA of the CDR3: TGTGCCAGCAGTTTAAGGGTTGGGACTAGCGGGAGGCGCACCGGGGAGCTGTTTTTT. It specifies CASSLRVGTSGRRTGELFF.

CDR3 protein: CASSPTSRDQPQHF. The CDR3 nucleotides are TGTGCCAGCTCACCCACCTCGAGGGATCAGCCCCAGCATTTT. The J gene is TRBJ1-5, the V gene TRBV18; D gene ambiguous. This CDR3 contains 14 residues. V gave up 3 bases and J gave up 5 bases, with 11 bases separating them. Per the germline V gene, CDR1 is KGHSH and CDR2 is LQKENI. Full variable domain (outside the CDR3, taken from reference TRBV18 and TRBJ1-5): NAGVMQNPRHLVRRRGQEARLRCSPMKGHSHVYWYRQLPEEGLKFMVYLQKENIIDESGMPKERFSAEFPKEGPSILRIQQVVRGDSAAYFCASSPTSRDQPQHFGDGTRLSIL.

V is TRBV5-5 and J is TRBJ2-5; 9 bases are shared with TRBD1. The CDR3 is 14 residues long. V shed 0 bases, J shed 5 bases, and the junction held 2 bases outside the gene matches. Germline V gene lookup returns CDR1 SGHKS and CDR2 YYEKEE (reference sequence). DNA for the CDR3: TGTGCCAGCAGCTTGGGAGGGACAGGGGAGACCCAGTACTTC. Amino acids: CASSLGGTGETQYF. The whole variable domain, filled in from reference TRBV5-5 and TRBJ2-5, reads DAGVTQSPTHLIKTRGQQVTLRCSPISGHKSVSWYQQVLGQGPQFIFQYYEKEERGRGNFPDRFSARQFPNYSSELNVNALLLGDSALYLCASSLGGTGETQYFGPGTRLLVL.

This clone turned up a few times. The chain combines TRBV19 with TRBJ2-7; TRBD2 matches 8 bases. CDR1 and CDR2 (germline): LNHDA, SQIVND (reference sequence). V lost 3 bases to trimming and J lost 2 bases; unmatched junction nucleotides: 9. This CDR3 contains 16 residues. CDR3 bases: TGTGCCAGTAGTATGCCGGGAGGGGGGGCCCCCTACGAGCAGTACTTC. Translating gives CASSMPGGGAPYEQYF.

The rearrangement links TRBV25-1 to TRBJ1-5; weak D call: TRBD1 (5 bases). CDR1 MGHDK and CDR2 SYGVNS come from the germline V gene. The CDR3 extends over 14 amino acids. Trimming pared 4 bases from V and 5 bases from J, leaving 12 bases between. The CDR3 DNA reads TGTGCCAGCAGTGGGATTCGGGGGGATCAGCCCCAGCATTTT. This encodes CASSGIRGDQPQHF.